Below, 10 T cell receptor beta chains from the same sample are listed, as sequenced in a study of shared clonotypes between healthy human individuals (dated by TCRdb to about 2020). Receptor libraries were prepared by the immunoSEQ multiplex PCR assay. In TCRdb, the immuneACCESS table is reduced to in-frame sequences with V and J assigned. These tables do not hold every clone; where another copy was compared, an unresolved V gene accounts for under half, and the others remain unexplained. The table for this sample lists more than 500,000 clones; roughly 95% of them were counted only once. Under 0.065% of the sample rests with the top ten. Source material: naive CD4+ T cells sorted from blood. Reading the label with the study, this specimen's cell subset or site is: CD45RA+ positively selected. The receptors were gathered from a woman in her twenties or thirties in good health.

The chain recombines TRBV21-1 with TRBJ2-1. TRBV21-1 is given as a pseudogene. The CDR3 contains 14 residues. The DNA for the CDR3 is TGTGCCAGCAGCAAAAGGGACCCCTACAATGAGCAGTTCTTC. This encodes CASSKRDPYNEQFF.

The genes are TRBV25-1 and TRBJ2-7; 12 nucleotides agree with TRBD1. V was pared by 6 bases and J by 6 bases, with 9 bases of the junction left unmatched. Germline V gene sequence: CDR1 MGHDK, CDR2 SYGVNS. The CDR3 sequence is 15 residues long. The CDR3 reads CASRTAGTGGIEQYF. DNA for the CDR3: TGTGCCAGCAGAACTGCCGGGACAGGGGGCATCGAGCAGTACTTC.

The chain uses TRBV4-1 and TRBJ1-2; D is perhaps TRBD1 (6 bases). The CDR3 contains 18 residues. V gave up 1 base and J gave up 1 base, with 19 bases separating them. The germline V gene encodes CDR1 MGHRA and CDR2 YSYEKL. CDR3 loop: CASSQVLRRQGNNYGYTF. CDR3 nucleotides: TGCGCCAGCAGCCAAGTCTTGCGAAGGCAGGGGAATAACTATGGCTACACCTTC.

The CDR3 nucleotides are TGTGCCAGTAGTATTTCTCCCCAGGGTTATACTGAAGCTTTCTTT. Its protein is CASSISPQGYTEAFF. The chain employs TRBV19 and TRBJ1-1; D is possibly TRBD1 (5 bases). The CDR3 has 15 amino acids. Deletions cut 3 bases from V and 5 bases from J, with 16 bases between. CDR1 and CDR2 (germline): LNHDA, SQIVND (reference sequence).

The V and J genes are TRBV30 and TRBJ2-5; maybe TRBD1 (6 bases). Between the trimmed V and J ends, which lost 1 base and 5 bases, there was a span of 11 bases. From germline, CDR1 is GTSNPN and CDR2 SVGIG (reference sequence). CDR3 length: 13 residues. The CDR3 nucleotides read TGTGCCTGGAGTGACAGGGTTTTCGAGACCCAGTACTTC. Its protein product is CAWSDRVFETQYF.

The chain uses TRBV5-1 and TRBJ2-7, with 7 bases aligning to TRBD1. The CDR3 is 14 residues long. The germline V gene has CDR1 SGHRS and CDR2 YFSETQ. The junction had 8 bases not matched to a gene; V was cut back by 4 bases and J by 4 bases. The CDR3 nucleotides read TGCGCCAGCAGCCGGGGACAGCTTCAATACGAGCAGTACTTC. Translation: CASSRGQLQYEQYF.

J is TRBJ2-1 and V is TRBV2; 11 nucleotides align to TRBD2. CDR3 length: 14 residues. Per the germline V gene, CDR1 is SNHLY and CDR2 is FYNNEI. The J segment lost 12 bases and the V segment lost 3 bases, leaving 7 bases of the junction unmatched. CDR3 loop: CASSDGLAGGRQFF. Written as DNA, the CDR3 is TGTGCCAGCAGTGACGGGCTAGCGGGAGGACGGCAGTTCTTC.

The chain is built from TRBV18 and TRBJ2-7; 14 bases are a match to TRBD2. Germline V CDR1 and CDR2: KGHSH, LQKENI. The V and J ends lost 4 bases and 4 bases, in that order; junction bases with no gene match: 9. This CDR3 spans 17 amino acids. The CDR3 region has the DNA TGTGCCAGCTCACGAGGGACTAGCGGGAGTGGGGTTTACGAGCAGTACTTC. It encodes CASSRGTSGSGVYEQYF.

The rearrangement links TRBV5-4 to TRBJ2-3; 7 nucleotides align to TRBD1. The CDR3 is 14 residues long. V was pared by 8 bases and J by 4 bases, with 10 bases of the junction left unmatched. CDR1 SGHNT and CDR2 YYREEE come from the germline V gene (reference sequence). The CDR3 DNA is TGTGCCAGTTCCTCGACGAGGGGGCCAGATACGCAGTATTTT. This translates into CASSSTRGPDTQYF.

The CDR3 region has the DNA TGTGCCAGCAGCTTGGACAGGGGGACTGAAGCTTTCTTT. Its translation: CASSLDRGTEAFF. The V gene is TRBV5-6, the J gene TRBJ1-1; 8 bases are a match to TRBD1. The CDR3 length is 13 residues. Per germline, CDR1 SGHDT and CDR2 YYEEEE. The J segment lost 5 bases and the V segment lost 0 bases, leaving 0 bases of the junction unmatched.